Listed below are T cell receptor beta chains from one sample, sequenced in a study of T cells in localized non-small cell lung cancer. Measured with immunoSEQ multiplex PCR; TCRdb has only the in-frame clones, and not every one. Of about 40,000 clones in the sample, around 85% were seen once. The starting material was peripheral blood, obtained before any cancer treatment. The receptors shown here come from a man aged 35 to 69 with stage I lung adenocarcinoma. CDR3s include the opening cysteine and the closing phenylalanine or tryptophan. A D gene is named only where the DNA matches it firmly. Size is stated for part of the rows, as once, few or many counts, or as a class when the clone is expanded.

clone_size: .
d_call: .
v_call: TRBV19
j_call: TRBJ1-5
cdr3_nt: TGTGCCAGTAGTATGGGGTTCTTTCAGCCCCAGCATTTT
cdr3_aa: CASSMGFFQPQHF

clone_size: .
d_call: TRBD1
v_call: TRBV7-6
j_call: TRBJ2-7
cdr3_nt: TGTGCCAGCAGCTTAGCCGGGACAGGGGCCCGCTACGAGCAGTACTTC
cdr3_aa: CASSLAGTGARYEQYF

clone_size: .
d_call: .
v_call: TRBV5-1
j_call: TRBJ1-1
cdr3_nt: TGCGCCAGCAGCTTGGGTGGAGGGGACACTGAAGCTTTCTTT
cdr3_aa: CASSLGGGDTEAFF

clone_size: .
d_call: TRBD1
v_call: TRBV29-1
j_call: TRBJ2-7
cdr3_nt: TGCAGCGTCACGGGACAGGGATACGAGCAGTACTTC
cdr3_aa: CSVTGQGYEQYF

clone_size: .
d_call: .
v_call: TRBV28
j_call: TRBJ1-2
cdr3_nt: TGTGCCAGCAGTTTGGAGGCAGCATATGGCTACACCTTC
cdr3_aa: CASSLEAAYGYTF

clone_size: .
d_call: TRBD1
v_call: TRBV11-1
j_call: TRBJ2-7
cdr3_nt: TGTGCCAGCAGCTTAGCCGGGACAGGGGCCTACGAGCAGTACTTC
cdr3_aa: CASSLAGTGAYEQYF

clone_size: few
d_call: .
v_call: TRBV11-2
j_call: TRBJ2-5
cdr3_nt: TGTGCCAGCAGCAGAGAGTCTTCGGGGACCCAGTACTTC
cdr3_aa: CASSRESSGTQYF

clone_size: .
d_call: TRBD1
v_call: TRBV2
j_call: TRBJ1-4
cdr3_nt: TGTGCCAGCAGCCTACAGGGGGGAGCCGGTGAAAAACTGTTTTTT
cdr3_aa: CASSLQGGAGEKLFF

clone_size: .
d_call: .
v_call: TRBV6-1
j_call: TRBJ1-5
cdr3_nt: TGTGCCAGCCGGGGGTCGAATCAGCCCCAGCATTTT
cdr3_aa: CASRGSNQPQHF

clone_size: .
d_call: .
v_call: TRBV5-1
j_call: TRBJ2-3
cdr3_nt: TGCGCCAGCAGCTTGGACGTCGGGAGCCGCACAGATACGCAGTATTTT
cdr3_aa: CASSLDVGSRTDTQYF

clone_size: once
d_call: .
v_call: TRBV23-1
j_call: TRBJ2-1
cdr3_nt: TGCGCCAGCAGTCAGGCCGGGACACCTGCCTACAATGAGCAGTTCTTC
cdr3_aa: CASSQAGTPAYNEQFF

clone_size: few
d_call: TRBD1
v_call: TRBV9
j_call: TRBJ2-3
cdr3_nt: TGTGCCAGCAGCTTCGGACAGGGAGAAGATACGCAGTATTTT
cdr3_aa: CASSFGQGEDTQYF

clone_size: .
d_call: .
v_call: TRBV15
j_call: TRBJ2-5
cdr3_nt: TGTGCCACCAGCGCAGCTTCGTGGGGCAGGGGCCGCCAAGAGACCCAGTACTTC
cdr3_aa: CATSAASWGRGRQETQYF

clone_size: .
d_call: .
v_call: TRBV4-1
j_call: TRBJ2-7
cdr3_nt: TGCGCCAGCAGCCAGGATGGCCCTCAGGCGTCCTCCTACGAGCAGTACTTC
cdr3_aa: CASSQDGPQASSYEQYF

clone_size: .
d_call: .
v_call: TRBV19
j_call: TRBJ2-1
cdr3_nt: TGTGCCAGTAGAGAGAGACCAGCGACGAATGAGCAGTTCTTC
cdr3_aa: CASRERPATNEQFF

clone_size: once
d_call: .
v_call: TRBV5-1
j_call: TRBJ2-5
cdr3_nt: TGCGCCAGCACCCGCTCCGGGAGCCGTGAGGAGACCCAGTACTTC
cdr3_aa: CASTRSGSREETQYF